This T cell receptor beta chain originates from a study of control samples from healthy donors and cancer patients. Measured with immunoSEQ multiplex PCR; TCRdb has only the in-frame clones, and not every one. The sample lists over 55,000 clones, under 95% occurring once. This CDR3 contains 14 residues. V was pared by 0 bases and J by 0 bases, with 2 bases between. CDR1 is SGHDN, CDR2 FVKESK, per germline. The chain recombines TRBV14 with TRBJ2-2; D unclear. Sequenced: PBMCs. This TCR was sampled from a man between 25 and 39 years old with colorectal cancer. CDR3 amino acids: CASSQEANTGELFF. Written as DNA, the CDR3 is TGTGCCAGCAGCCAAGAAGCGAACACCGGGGAGCTGTTTTTT.